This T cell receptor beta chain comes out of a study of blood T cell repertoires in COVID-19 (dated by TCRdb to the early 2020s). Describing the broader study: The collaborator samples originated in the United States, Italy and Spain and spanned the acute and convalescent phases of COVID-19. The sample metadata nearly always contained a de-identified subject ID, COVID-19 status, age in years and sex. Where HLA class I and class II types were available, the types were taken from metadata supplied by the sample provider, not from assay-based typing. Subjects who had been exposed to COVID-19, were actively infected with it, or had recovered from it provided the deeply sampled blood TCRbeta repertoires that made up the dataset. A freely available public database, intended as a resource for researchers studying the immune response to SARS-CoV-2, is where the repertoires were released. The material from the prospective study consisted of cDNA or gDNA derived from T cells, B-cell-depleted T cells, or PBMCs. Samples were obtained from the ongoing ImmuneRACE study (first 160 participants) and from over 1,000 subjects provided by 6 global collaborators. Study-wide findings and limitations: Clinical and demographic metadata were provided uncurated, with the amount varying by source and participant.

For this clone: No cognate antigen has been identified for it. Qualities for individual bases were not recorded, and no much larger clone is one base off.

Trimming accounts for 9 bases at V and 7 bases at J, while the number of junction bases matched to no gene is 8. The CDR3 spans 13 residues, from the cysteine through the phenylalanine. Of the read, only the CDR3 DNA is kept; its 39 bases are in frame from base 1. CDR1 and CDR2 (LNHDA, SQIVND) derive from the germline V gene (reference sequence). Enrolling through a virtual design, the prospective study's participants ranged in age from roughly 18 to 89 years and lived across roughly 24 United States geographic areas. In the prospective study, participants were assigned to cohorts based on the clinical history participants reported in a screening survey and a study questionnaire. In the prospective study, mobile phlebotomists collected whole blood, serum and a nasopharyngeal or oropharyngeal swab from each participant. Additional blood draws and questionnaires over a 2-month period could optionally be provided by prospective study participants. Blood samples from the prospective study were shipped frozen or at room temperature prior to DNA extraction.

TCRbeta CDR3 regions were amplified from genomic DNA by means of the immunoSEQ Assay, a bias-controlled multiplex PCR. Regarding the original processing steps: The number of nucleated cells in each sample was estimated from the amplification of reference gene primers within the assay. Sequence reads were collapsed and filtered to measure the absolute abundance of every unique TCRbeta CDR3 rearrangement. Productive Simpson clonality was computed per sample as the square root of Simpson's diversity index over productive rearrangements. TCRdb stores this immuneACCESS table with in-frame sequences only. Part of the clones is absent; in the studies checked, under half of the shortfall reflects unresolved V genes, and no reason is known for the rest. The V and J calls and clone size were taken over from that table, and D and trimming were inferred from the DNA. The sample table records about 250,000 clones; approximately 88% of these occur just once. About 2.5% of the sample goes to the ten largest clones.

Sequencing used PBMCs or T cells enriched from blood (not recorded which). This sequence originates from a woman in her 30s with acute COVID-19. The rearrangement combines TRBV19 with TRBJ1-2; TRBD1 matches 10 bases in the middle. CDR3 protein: CASTFRDRGGYTF. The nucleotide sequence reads TGTGCCAGCACTTTCCGGGACAGGGGTGGCTACACCTTC.